This TCR beta chain is from a study of radiation and T cells in renal cell carcinoma. The overall study: Nephrectomy followed 15 Gy stereotactic body radiation by 4 weeks. Study outcomes and limitations: In blood, top tumor clones expanded by 2 weeks, shrinking by 4.

Some clones are missing from TCRdb's copy, which holds only in-frame ones; the method was immunoSEQ multiplex PCR. The sample lists 40,000 to 60,000 clones, around 83% occurring once. Of note for this clone: Its matching antigen is unknown.

CDR3 size: 15 residues. Germline V lookup: CDR1 SEHNR, CDR2 FQNEAQ (reference sequence). V was pared by 5 bases and J by 8 bases, with 21 bases between. Time point given: baseline pretreatment blood. Treatment defined: 15 Gy SBRT to primary tumor, nephrectomy 4 weeks later. The patient's renal cell carcinoma had clear cell pathology. Sequencing was performed on blood, taken from a patient whose treatment included radiotherapy and nephrectomy. This clonotype was sampled from a woman in her 70s with renal cell carcinoma. The rearrangement links TRBV7-9 to TRBJ1-1, with D maybe TRBD1 (5 bases). The chain's CDR3 is CASSPRFFGGDEAFF. In DNA form, the CDR3 reads TGTGCCAGCAGCCCTCGGTTTTTTGGGGGGGACGAAGCTTTCTTT.